Shown below are 22 T cell receptor beta chains from a single sample sequenced in a study of cytomegalovirus exposure and HLA in healthy donors. The PCR ran on 60 Vbeta and 13 Jbeta primers. TCRdb's table, derived via immunoSEQ multiplex PCR, lists solely in-frame clones and lacks some. The sample includes 100,000 to 150,000 clones. The specimen was PBMCs. These receptors came from a woman between 40 and 55 years old in good health and CMV-seropositive.

This chain joins TRBV5-1 and TRBJ1-6; TRBD1 matches at 9 bases. This CDR3 spans 15 amino acids. CDR1 is SGHRS and CDR2 is YFSETQ in the germline V gene. Trimming took 0 bases from V and 7 from J; bases not matched to a gene: 2. As DNA, the CDR3 is TGCGCCAGCAGCTTGGTTGGGACAGGGAATTCACCCCTCCACTTT. Its protein product is CASSLVGTGNSPLHF.

This sequence joins TRBV7-2 and TRBJ1-5, with D possibly TRBD1 on 5 matching bases. Trimming took off 0 bases at V and 5 bases at J, with 17 bases between the two ends. Germline assignment: CDR1 SGHTA and CDR2 FQGNSA. The CDR3 runs 17 residues. CDR3 loop: CASSLALGRSRDQPQHF. The DNA of the CDR3 is TGTGCCAGCAGCTTAGCGCTTGGGAGGTCCAGGGATCAGCCCCAGCATTTT.

This chain connects TRBV7-6 to TRBJ2-1; TRBD2 matches 11 bases. This CDR3 contains 15 residues. In germline, CDR1 is SGHVS, CDR2 FNYEAQ. The ends lost 8 bases at V and 9 bases at J; junction bases unmatched: 12. The CDR3 spells CASRLSGRERGEQFF. CDR3 sequence (DNA): TGTGCCAGCCGTCTTAGCGGGAGGGAGCGGGGTGAGCAGTTCTTC.

The V gene is TRBV6-5, the J gene TRBJ2-7; 8 bases map to TRBD2. With 2 bases clipped from V and 4 bases from J, the junction kept 7 bases outside the gene matches. This CDR3 is 15 amino acids long. CDR1 is MNHEY, CDR2 SVGAGI, per germline. The CDR3 loop reads CASSYEIAGIYEQYF. The CDR3 region has the DNA TGTGCCAGCAGTTACGAGATAGCGGGAATTTACGAGCAGTACTTC.

The CDR3: CSVGRGEYIQYF. CDR3 nucleotide sequence: TGCAGCGTTGGTAGGGGCGAGTACATTCAGTACTTC. The rearrangement uses TRBV29-1 and TRBJ2-4, with a weak D call TRBD1 (5 bases). Germline loops: CDR1 SQVTM, CDR2 ANQGSEA. Trimming removed 4 bases at V and 8 bases at J, with 12 bases between. The CDR3 runs to 12 residues.

CDR3 bases: TGTGCCAGCATTACCTCCAGGGGACACACTGAAGCTTTCTTT. The encoded protein is CASITSRGHTEAFF. The rearrangement uses TRBV27 and TRBJ1-1, with a weak D call TRBD1 (6 bases). Germline assignment: CDR1 MNHEY and CDR2 SMNVEV (reference sequence). This CDR3 contains 14 residues. Trimming left V 7 bases short and J 3 bases short, with 15 bases between.

The J gene is TRBJ2-1, the V gene TRBV10-2; 9 bases line up with TRBD2. V dropped 6 bases and J dropped 5; count of bases not matched to a gene: 8. This CDR3 has 15 amino acids. Germline loops: CDR1 WSHSY, CDR2 SAAADI. The CDR3 DNA reads as TGCGCCAGCAGATCTCCGGGACTAGCAAACAATGAGCAGTTCTTC. Its protein is CASRSPGLANNEQFF.

This chain joins TRBV6-1 and TRBJ2-2, with TRBD2 as a possible D gene (5 bases). This CDR3 spans 14 amino acids. The germline V gene has CDR1 MNHNS and CDR2 SASEGT. V was cut by 6 bases and J by 1 base, with 9 bases left in between. CDR3: CASSRRGNTGELFF. The CDR3 DNA follows: TGTGCCAGCAGCCGACGGGGGAACACCGGGGAGCTGTTTTTT.

This rearrangement joins TRBV9 to TRBJ2-1; no clear D gene. Trimming pared 4 bases from V and 6 bases from J, leaving 14 bases between. CDR1 SGDLS and CDR2 YYNGEE come from the germline V gene. The CDR3 loop spans 14 amino acids. The CDR3 loop is CASSRVDPSNEQFF. Written as DNA, the CDR3 is TGTGCCAGCAGCCGGGTAGACCCGTCCAATGAGCAGTTCTTC.

The chain links TRBV6-6 to TRBJ2-2; D not resolved. The germline gives CDR1 MNHNY, CDR2 SVGAGI (reference sequence). V lost 5 bases and J 6 bases, leaving 7 bases between the germline ends. The CDR3 covers 12 residues. The CDR3: CASSPGSGELFF. The CDR3 nucleotides read TGTGCCAGCAGTCCAGGTTCCGGGGAGCTGTTTTTT.

On this clone itself: One end of the junction does not line up with germline, which may come from a read error. The rearrangement joins TRBV7-7 to TRBJ2-3, with D unclear. CDR1 SSHAT and CDR2 FNYEAQ come from the germline V gene (reference sequence). The CDR3 has 15 residues. In DNA form, the CDR3 reads TGTGCTAGCAGCTTAGCCCTCACTAGCACAGATACGCAGTATTTT. The encoded protein is CASSLALTSTDTQYF.

The CDR3 DNA sequence: TGCGCCAGCAGCGACGGGACAGGGGGAACCGGGGAGCTGTTTTTT. It yields the protein CASSDGTGGTGELFF. V is TRBV5-1 and J is TRBJ2-2; 11 positions match TRBD1. This CDR3 spans 15 amino acids. Unmatched junction bases numbered 4, after V lost 4 bases and J lost 5 bases. Germline V gene lookup returns CDR1 SGHRS and CDR2 YFSETQ.

The chain employs TRBV7-2 and TRBJ2-5; D uncertain. CDR3 size: 13 residues. CDR1 is SGHTA and CDR2 is FQGNSA in the germline V gene. V lost 8 bases and J lost 5, with 15 bases in between. The CDR3 reads CASGRRLTETQYF. CDR3 DNA sequence: TGTGCCAGCGGCCGGAGACTGACGGAGACCCAGTACTTC.

The gene calls are TRBV7-9 and TRBJ2-1; 10 bases match TRBD2. The V gene's germline CDR1 is SEHNR and CDR2 FQNEAQ (reference sequence). The CDR3 covers 14 residues. V lost 6 bases and J lost 7; bases outside the gene matches: 6. CDR3: CASRRLAGGNEQFF. CDR3 DNA sequence: TGTGCCAGCAGGAGACTAGCGGGCGGGAATGAGCAGTTCTTC.

This rearrangement joins TRBV19 to TRBJ2-7, with 11 positions matching TRBD2. The J segment lost 0 bases and the V segment lost 5 bases, leaving 6 bases of the junction unmatched. This CDR3 is 16 amino acids long. Looked up from germline, CDR1 is LNHDA and CDR2 is SQIVND (reference sequence). Written as DNA, the CDR3 is TGTGCCAGTAGTCCGGGACTAGCGGACAGCTCCTACGAGCAGTACTTC. Its translation is CASSPGLADSSYEQYF.

This chain connects TRBV4-3 to TRBJ2-7, with 8 bases fitting TRBD2. This CDR3 has 17 residues. Trimming removed 1 base from V and 1 base from J; junction bases left unmatched: 9. Germline V gene data show CDR1 as LGHNA and CDR2 as YSLEER. The CDR3 DNA sequence: TGCGCCAGCAGCCAAGCCTTGGGAGGACTAGCTTCCTACGAGCAGTACTTC. Amino acid sequence: CASSQALGGLASYEQYF.

This sequence joins TRBV30 and TRBJ1-2; TRBD1 matches at 9 bases. The germline CDR1 and CDR2 sequences are GTSNPN and SVGIG (reference sequence). There are 15 residues in the CDR3. Trimming at V came to 7 bases and at J to 1 base, leaving 10 bases not matched to a gene. As DNA, the CDR3 is TGTGCCTTTAAGGGACAGGGAGGACGTAACTATGGCTACACCTTC. It translates to CAFKGQGGRNYGYTF.

The chain is built from TRBV10-2 and TRBJ2-7; D gene uncertain. The V end lost 7 bases, the J end lost 1 base, and 11 bases lay between the germline ends. The CDR3 has 13 amino acids. Germline assignment: CDR1 WSHSY and CDR2 SAAADI. This CDR3 reads CASIADSSYEQYF. CDR3 in DNA: TGCGCCAGCATTGCAGATTCATCCTACGAGCAGTACTTC.

V is TRBV7-9 and J is TRBJ2-7; D perhaps matches TRBD2 (5 bases). This CDR3 region has 15 residues. Germline V lookup: CDR1 SEHNR, CDR2 FQNEAQ (reference sequence). Trimming left V 5 bases short and J 6 bases short, with 20 bases between. The CDR3 DNA reads TGTGCCAGCAGCCGCGGGCCCCAAGGGAGCGGCGAGCAGTACTTC. Amino acids: CASSRGPQGSGEQYF. The full variable domain, its missing parts supplied by reference TRBV7-9 and TRBJ2-7, is DTGVSQNPRHKITKRGQNVTFRCDPISEHNRLYWYRQTLGQGPEFLTYFQNEAQLEKSRLLSDRFSAERPKGSFSTLEIQRTEQGDSAMYLCASSRGPQGSGEQYFGPGTRLTVT.

The gene calls are TRBV27 and TRBJ2-7; the match to TRBD1 covers 10 bases. Trimming cost V 7 bases and J 2 bases; bases outside gene matches: 8. Germline V CDR1 and CDR2: MNHEY, SMNVEV (reference sequence). This CDR3 region has 15 residues. The CDR3 DNA reads as TGTGCCAGCAAATTTCTCGGGACAGGGGCCTACGAGCAGTACTTC. Translation gives CASKFLGTGAYEQYF.

V and J are TRBV9 and TRBJ1-1; 8 positions match TRBD1. The V gene end was trimmed by 3 bases and the J gene end by 11 bases; junction bases not matched to a gene: 12. This CDR3 has 14 amino acids. Germline-derived CDR1 and CDR2 are SGDLS and YYNGEE. CDR3 bases: TGTGCCAGCAGCGCGATGGGACAGGCCCTGGGGGCTTTCTTT. Translation: CASSAMGQALGAFF.

The chain carries TRBV6-5 and TRBJ2-1; D possibly corresponds to TRBD2 (5 bases). Germline loops: CDR1 MNHEY, CDR2 SVGAGI. The CDR3 length is 13 residues. The germline V and J ends were trimmed by 2 bases and 7 bases, with 9 bases remaining between them. The DNA for the CDR3 is TGTGCCAGCAGTTACAGGACGGGAAATGAGCAGTTCTTC. Its protein is CASSYRTGNEQFF.